A selection of T cell receptor beta chains follows, all from one sample in a study of T cell clonotyping in hematopoietic cell transplantation. Profiling relied on immunoSEQ multiplex PCR, and the TCRdb table lists in-frame clones only, not all of them. The data show about 41,000 clones, with about 85% seen just once and approximately 2.8% held by the top ten. The sample here was peripheral blood mononuclear cells, taken before stem cell transplant. The receptors were gathered from a man in his sixties with acute myeloid leukemia. Some clones in this sample may be carry-over from other donors' samples. Both conserved end residues are part of each CDR3. Each record gives: D gene, J gene, V gene, clone size, CDR3 protein, CDR3 DNA. D genes are given only for firm matches. Expanded clones get a size class; other rows say once, few or many, or leave the size out.

d_call: TRBD1; j_call: TRBJ1-2; v_call: TRBV9; clone_size: .; cdr3_aa: CASSVGHQEFRGNGYTF; cdr3_nt: TGTGCCAGCAGCGTAGGGCACCAAGAGTTCAGGGGGAATGGCTACACCTTC
d_call: .; j_call: TRBJ2-2; v_call: TRBV7-7; clone_size: .; cdr3_aa: CASSLDRNTGELFF; cdr3_nt: TGTGCTAGCAGCCTGGACAGGAACACCGGGGAGCTGTTTTTT
d_call: TRBD1; j_call: TRBJ1-2; v_call: TRBV11-3; clone_size: few; cdr3_aa: CASSLEGQGNYGYTF; cdr3_nt: TGTGCCAGCAGCTTAGAGGGACAGGGAAACTATGGCTACACCTTC
d_call: .; j_call: TRBJ2-7; v_call: TRBV7-8; clone_size: .; cdr3_aa: CASSLEVLVSYEQYF; cdr3_nt: TGTGCCAGCAGCTTAGAAGTCCTGGTATCCTACGAGCAGTACTTC
d_call: TRBD1; j_call: TRBJ1-6; v_call: TRBV4-2; clone_size: .; cdr3_aa: CASSQDRDSPLHF; cdr3_nt: TGTGCCAGCAGCCAGGACAGGGACTCACCCCTCCACTTT
d_call: TRBD1; j_call: TRBJ1-1; v_call: TRBV28; clone_size: .; cdr3_aa: CASRNPVGGAPEAFF; cdr3_nt: TGTGCCAGCAGAAATCCCGTAGGGGGCGCCCCTGAAGCTTTCTTT
d_call: TRBD1; j_call: TRBJ1-5; v_call: TRBV2; clone_size: .; cdr3_aa: CASSREGAGNQPQHF; cdr3_nt: TGTGCCAGCAGCAGGGAGGGGGCGGGCAATCAGCCCCAGCATTTT
d_call: .; j_call: TRBJ2-3; v_call: TRBV7-3; clone_size: .; cdr3_aa: CASSLPPQERSTDTQYF; cdr3_nt: TGTGCCAGCAGCTTACCTCCCCAGGAAAGAAGCACAGATACGCAGTATTTT
d_call: .; j_call: TRBJ2-7; v_call: TRBV5-6; clone_size: .; cdr3_aa: CASSWTVNYEQYF; cdr3_nt: TGTGCCAGCAGCTGGACAGTAAACTACGAGCAGTACTTC
d_call: .; j_call: TRBJ1-2; v_call: TRBV5-4; clone_size: .; cdr3_aa: CASSLGQRSRGYTF; cdr3_nt: TGTGCCAGCAGCTTGGGACAGCGGTCGCGGGGCTACACCTTC
d_call: .; j_call: TRBJ2-3; v_call: TRBV6-5; clone_size: .; cdr3_aa: CASRSLNTDTQYF; cdr3_nt: TGTGCCAGCAGATCCCTCAACACAGATACGCAGTATTTT
d_call: .; j_call: TRBJ1-5; v_call: TRBV29-1; clone_size: .; cdr3_aa: CSVGGNQPQHF; cdr3_nt: TGCAGCGTTGGGGGGAATCAGCCCCAGCATTTT
d_call: TRBD2; j_call: TRBJ2-7; v_call: TRBV4-3; clone_size: .; cdr3_aa: CASSQSGGPPYEQYF; cdr3_nt: TGCGCCAGCAGCCAAAGCGGGGGTCCCCCCTACGAGCAGTACTTC
d_call: TRBD1; j_call: TRBJ2-3; v_call: TRBV28; clone_size: .; cdr3_aa: CASLHRDRGRWTDTQYF; cdr3_nt: TGTGCCAGCCTGCATCGGGACAGGGGGCGTTGGACAGATACGCAGTATTTT
d_call: .; j_call: TRBJ2-5; v_call: TRBV6-5; clone_size: .; cdr3_aa: CASRSREKGTQYF; cdr3_nt: TGTGCCAGCAGATCCCGGGAGAAAGGGACCCAGTACTTC
d_call: .; j_call: TRBJ2-3; v_call: TRBV2; clone_size: .; cdr3_aa: CASSRGTDTQYF; cdr3_nt: TGTGCCAGCAGTAGGGGAACAGATACGCAGTATTTT
d_call: .; j_call: TRBJ2-7; v_call: TRBV6-5; clone_size: few; cdr3_aa: CASSYRRESYEQYF; cdr3_nt: TGTGCCAGCAGTTACCGCAGGGAGTCCTACGAGCAGTACTTC
d_call: .; j_call: TRBJ1-2; v_call: TRBV19; clone_size: .; cdr3_aa: CASSIDIQGSGYTF; cdr3_nt: TGTGCCAGTAGTATAGATATCCAGGGATCTGGCTACACCTTC
d_call: .; j_call: TRBJ2-5; v_call: TRBV4-2; clone_size: .; cdr3_aa: CASSQNRQETQYF; cdr3_nt: TGTGCCAGCAGCCAAAACAGACAAGAGACCCAGTACTTC
d_call: TRBD1; j_call: TRBJ1-3; v_call: TRBV4-1; clone_size: .; cdr3_aa: CASSRQGLVLAGNTIYF; cdr3_nt: TGCGCCAGCAGCCGACAGGGACTGGTCCTGGCTGGAAACACCATATATTTT
d_call: .; j_call: TRBJ1-2; v_call: TRBV9; clone_size: .; cdr3_aa: CASSRLMDGYTF; cdr3_nt: TGTGCCAGCAGCCGACTTATGGATGGCTACACCTTC
d_call: .; j_call: TRBJ1-4; v_call: TRBV6-6; clone_size: .; cdr3_aa: CASSYGDSNEKLFF; cdr3_nt: TGTGCCAGCAGTTACGGGGACTCAAATGAAAAACTGTTTTTT
d_call: .; j_call: TRBJ1-3; v_call: TRBV11-2; clone_size: .; cdr3_aa: CASSLGLGGSGNTIYF; cdr3_nt: TGTGCCAGCAGCTTAGGTCTGGGGGGCTCTGGAAACACCATATATTTT
d_call: TRBD2; j_call: TRBJ2-5; v_call: TRBV25-1; clone_size: .; cdr3_aa: CASSEGGSGGQETQYF; cdr3_nt: TGTGCCAGCAGTGAAGGTGGGTCCGGGGGGCAAGAGACCCAGTACTTC